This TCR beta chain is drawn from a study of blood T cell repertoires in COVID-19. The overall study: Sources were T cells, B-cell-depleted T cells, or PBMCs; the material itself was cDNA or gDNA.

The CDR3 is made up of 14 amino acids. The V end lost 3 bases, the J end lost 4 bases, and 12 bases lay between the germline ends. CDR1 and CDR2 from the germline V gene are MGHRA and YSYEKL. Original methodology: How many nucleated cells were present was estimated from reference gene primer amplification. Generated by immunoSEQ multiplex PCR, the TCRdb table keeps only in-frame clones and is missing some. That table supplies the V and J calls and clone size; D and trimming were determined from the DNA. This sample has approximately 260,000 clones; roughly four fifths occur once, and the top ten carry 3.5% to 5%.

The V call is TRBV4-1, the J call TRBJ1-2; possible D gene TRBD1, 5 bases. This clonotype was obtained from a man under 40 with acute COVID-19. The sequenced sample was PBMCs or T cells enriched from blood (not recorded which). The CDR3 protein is CASSHPGFGYGYTF. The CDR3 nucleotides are TGCGCCAGCAGCCACCCAGGGTTTGGCTATGGCTACACCTTC.